This T cell receptor (beta chain) is from a study of cytomegalovirus exposure and HLA in healthy donors. Primers for the PCR totalled 60 Vbeta and 13 Jbeta. Data came from immunoSEQ multiplex PCR; TCRdb stores just in-frame clones and leaves some out. The sample has 85,000 to 120,000 clones; about two thirds are singletons. There are 15 residues in the CDR3. The germline V gene has CDR1 MDHEN and CDR2 SYDVKM. V dropped 4 bases and J dropped 7; count of bases not matched to a gene: 10. The chain uses TRBV28 and TRBJ1-1; 9 bases map to TRBD1. This receptor was identified in a female donor in good health and CMV-seronegative. Sequencing input: PBMCs. The CDR3 coding sequence is TGTGCCAGCAGTTCATCCGGGACAGGGTTCGATGAAGCTTTCTTT. Translation gives CASSSSGTGFDEAFF.